This TCR beta chain was found in a study of cytomegalovirus exposure and HLA in healthy donors. Study background: Later analysis reported that the 120 or so validation repertoires shared the platform of the roughly 710 first-cohort repertoires.

Study findings and constraints: The finding came from a later analysis; first-cohort TCR clusters tended to co-occur in the 120 or so validation repertoires. Reports showed the classifier diagnosing cytomegalovirus status with high specificity and sensitivity.

On this clone itself: Its antigen is undetermined.

The V end lost 2 bases, the J end lost 5 bases, and 19 bases lay between the germline ends. CDR1 and CDR2 (germline): SGDLS, YYNGEE. The CDR3 totals 16 residues. Profiling relied on immunoSEQ multiplex PCR, and the TCRdb table lists in-frame clones only, not all of them. The sample holds approximately 100,000 clones, around nine tenths seen once. Sequences were obtained from PBMCs. The clonotype was recovered from a woman in her twenties or thirties in good health and CMV-seronegative. The V and J genes are TRBV9 and TRBJ1-2; D is possibly TRBD1 (5 bases). The CDR3 loop is CASSVEPAGGVYGYTF. CDR3 nucleotides: TGTGCCAGCAGCGTGGAGCCAGCCGGGGGGGTTTATGGCTACACCTTC. Full variable domain (rest looked up from reference TRBV9 and TRBJ1-2): DSGVTQTPKHLITATGQRVTLRCSPRSGDLSVYWYQQSLDQGLQFLIQYYNGEERAKGNILERFSAQQFPDLHSELNLSSLELGDSALYFCASSVEPAGGVYGYTFGSGTRLTVV.